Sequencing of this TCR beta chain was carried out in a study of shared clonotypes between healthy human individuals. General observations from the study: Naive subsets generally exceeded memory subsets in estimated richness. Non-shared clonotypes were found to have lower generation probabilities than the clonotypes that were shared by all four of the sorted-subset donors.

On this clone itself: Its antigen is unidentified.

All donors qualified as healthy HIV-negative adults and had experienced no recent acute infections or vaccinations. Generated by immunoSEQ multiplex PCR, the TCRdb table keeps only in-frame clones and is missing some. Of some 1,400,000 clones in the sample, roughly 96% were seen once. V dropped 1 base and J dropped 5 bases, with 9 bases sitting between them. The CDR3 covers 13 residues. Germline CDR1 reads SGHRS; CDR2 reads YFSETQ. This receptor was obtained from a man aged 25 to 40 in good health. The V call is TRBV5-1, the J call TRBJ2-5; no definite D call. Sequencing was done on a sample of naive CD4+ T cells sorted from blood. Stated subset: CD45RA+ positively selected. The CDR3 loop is CASSLRGMETQYF. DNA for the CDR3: TGCGCCAGCAGCTTGCGAGGAATGGAGACCCAGTACTTC.